The next 31 T cell receptor beta chains were all read from a single sample in a study of OX40 agonist ivuxolimab in advanced cancers. Generated by immunoSEQ multiplex PCR, the TCRdb table keeps only in-frame clones and is missing some. Here the sample spans about 86,000 clones, roughly nine tenths being singletons. The material sequenced was CD4+ or CD8+ T cells sorted from blood, taken in a trial of the OX40 agonist ivuxolimab. The receptors were gathered from an adult with an advanced solid tumor such as melanoma, head and neck, liver or kidney cancer.

This clone showed up just once. Written as DNA, the CDR3 is TGTGCCAGCACCCCACCGGGTCCCATCCTCTATGGCTACACCTTC. This encodes CASTPPGPILYGYTF. The chain carries TRBV28 and TRBJ1-2; D is unclear. Trimming took 7 bases from V and 4 from J, leaving 19 bases between them. The CDR3 extends over 15 amino acids. Germline values: CDR1 MDHEN, CDR2 SYDVKM.

This clone was observed once. The genes are TRBV18 and TRBJ2-1; D uncertain. Germline V gene sequence: CDR1 KGHSH, CDR2 LQKENI. The CDR3 is 12 amino acids. V lost 3 bases and J 15 bases, leaving 15 bases between the germline ends. CDR3 sequence: CASSPPLIRPFF. CDR3 coding DNA: TGTGCCAGCTCACCTCCTTTAATACGTCCGTTCTTC.

The chain links TRBV9 to TRBJ2-1; D is tentatively TRBD1 or TRBD2 (7 bases each). Germline V gene lookup returns CDR1 SGDLS and CDR2 YYNGEE. The V end lost 4 bases, the J end lost 2 bases, and 13 bases lay between the germline ends. This CDR3 has 15 residues. The CDR3, as DNA: TGTGCCAGCAGCTTCAGGGGGGGAACCTACAATGAGCAGTTCTTC. Translated: CASSFRGGTYNEQFF.

The chain combines TRBV13 with TRBJ2-4, with no clear D. The CDR3 totals 14 residues. Per germline, CDR1 PRHDT and CDR2 FYEKMQ (reference sequence). V was clipped by 5 bases and J by 5 bases, with 13 bases between them. In nucleotides, the CDR3 is TGTGCCAGCAGCCCCAACGGTCCAGAAAACATTCAGTACTTC. This encodes CASSPNGPENIQYF.

This clone was counted a single time. This chain uses TRBV7-2 with TRBJ2-5; no clear D. The germline V gene has CDR1 SGHTA and CDR2 FQGNSA. V lost 5 bases and J 3 bases, leaving 7 bases between the germline ends. This CDR3 region has 12 residues. CDR3 loop: CASSLSEETQYF. The DNA for the CDR3 is TGTGCCAGCAGCCTCAGTGAAGAGACCCAGTACTTC.

The rearrangement uses TRBV11-2 and TRBJ2-1; no firm D call. CDR1 is SGHAT, CDR2 FQNNGV, per germline. Trimming removed 2 bases from V and 8 bases from J, with 7 bases in between. CDR3 length equals 12 residues. CDR3 protein: CASSLNPYEQFF. Here the CDR3 DNA reads TGTGCCAGCAGCTTAAATCCCTATGAGCAGTTCTTC.

This chain links TRBV5-1 with TRBJ1-1, with a weak D call TRBD1 (6 bases). Germline V gene sequence: CDR1 SGHRS, CDR2 YFSETQ. The ends were cut back, 0 bases at V and 5 bases at J, with 11 bases in the middle. CDR3 size: 14 residues. CDR3 protein: CASSLETGRTEAFF. The CDR3 DNA reads as TGCGCCAGCAGCTTGGAAACAGGGAGGACTGAAGCTTTCTTT.

The V gene is TRBV27, the J gene TRBJ2-2; D is unresolved. V lost 2 bases and J 5 bases, leaving 12 bases between the germline ends. Germline-derived CDR1 and CDR2 are MNHEY and SMNVEV (reference sequence). The CDR3 runs 15 residues. DNA of the CDR3: TGTGCCAGCAGTTTAATCACGAGCAGTACCGGGGAGCTGTTTTTT. Amino acid sequence: CASSLITSSTGELFF.

The rearrangement joins TRBV25-1 to TRBJ2-5, with TRBD2 matching over 14 bases. Trimming took 4 bases from V and 0 from J; bases not matched to a gene: 4. From germline, CDR1 is MGHDK and CDR2 SYGVNS. This CDR3 has 17 amino acids. The CDR3 sequence: CASSARLAGGNQETQYF. The CDR3 region has the DNA TGTGCCAGCAGTGCGCGACTAGCGGGGGGGAACCAAGAGACCCAGTACTTC.

The chain combines TRBV2 with TRBJ2-1, with D hard to call. Trimming cost V 6 bases and J 7 bases, with 19 bases left between them. Germline lookup yields CDR1 SNHLY and CDR2 FYNNEI. The CDR3 is made up of 15 amino acids. DNA of the CDR3: TGTGCCAGCAGGAAGGGCCAGCGAATCGGAAATGAGCAGTTCTTC. It is translated as CASRKGQRIGNEQFF.

The rearrangement links TRBV30 to TRBJ2-3; D could derive from TRBD1 or TRBD2 (5 bases each). This CDR3 contains 14 residues. Germline loops: CDR1 GTSNPN, CDR2 SVGIG (reference sequence). Trimming took off 2 bases at V and 0 bases at J, with 9 bases between the two ends. CDR3 loop: CAWSRGRSTDTQYF. CDR3 nucleotide sequence: TGTGCCTGGAGTAGGGGACGGAGCACAGATACGCAGTATTTT. The variable domain in full, with the rest retrieved from reference TRBV30 and TRBJ2-3, is SQTIHQWPATLVQPVGSPLSLECTVEGTSNPNLYWYRQAAGRGLQLLFYSVGIGQISSEVPQNLSASRPQDRQFILSSKKLLLSDSGFYLCAWSRGRSTDTQYFGPGTRLTVL.

The chain combines TRBV7-9 with TRBJ2-2; unclear D gene. The CDR3 sequence is 14 residues long. Looked up from germline, CDR1 is SEHNR and CDR2 is FQNEAQ (reference sequence). Trimming removed 2 bases from V and 6 bases from J, with 10 bases in between. DNA of the CDR3: TGTGCCAGCAGCTTACCACTACCGTCCGGGGAGCTGTTTTTT. Encoded protein: CASSLPLPSGELFF.

The chain carries TRBV18 and TRBJ1-5; 9 bases agree with TRBD1. The V segment lost 3 bases and the J segment 6 bases; nucleotides outside the gene matches: 3. CDR1 and CDR2 (germline): KGHSH, LQKENI. The CDR3 is 14 amino acids. The CDR3, as DNA: TGTGCCAGCTCACCGGGACAGGGCTCTCAGCCCCAGCATTTT. This gives the protein CASSPGQGSQPQHF.

The V and J genes are TRBV6-5 and TRBJ2-1, with 9 positions matching TRBD1. Germline V CDR1 and CDR2: MNHEY, SVGAGI. The J segment lost 8 bases and the V segment lost 8 bases, leaving 13 bases of the junction unmatched. This CDR3 spans 15 amino acids. This CDR3 reads CASLLRDRELDEQFF. CDR3 DNA sequence: TGTGCCAGCTTGCTCCGGGACAGGGAATTAGATGAGCAGTTCTTC.

This clone was detected once. The chain couples TRBV9 to TRBJ1-3; D remains ambiguous. This CDR3 contains 12 residues. CDR1 is SGDLS and CDR2 is YYNGEE in the germline V gene. V was pared by 2 bases and J by 6 bases, with 6 bases between. CDR3 sequence: CASSVSENTIYF. The CDR3, as DNA: TGTGCCAGCAGCGTTAGCGAAAACACCATATATTTT.

V is TRBV7-9 and J is TRBJ2-5; D may be TRBD2 (6 bases). The CDR3 covers 13 residues. Trimming removed 4 bases from V and 1 base from J, with 7 bases in between. From germline, CDR1 is SEHNR and CDR2 FQNEAQ (reference sequence). The CDR3 loop is CASSWDFQETQYF. Here the CDR3 DNA reads TGTGCCAGCAGCTGGGACTTCCAAGAGACCCAGTACTTC.

Notes on this clone: An end of the junction does not agree with germline; a read error may underlie this. This sequence joins TRBV30 and TRBJ2-7, with 10 bases aligning to TRBD2. Per the germline V gene, CDR1 is GTSNPN and CDR2 is SVGIG (reference sequence). CDR3 length equals 13 residues. CDR3 protein: CAGRAGGPYEQYF. CDR3 nucleotide sequence: TGTGCCGGGAGAGCGGGGGGGCCGTACGAGCAGTACTTC.

The rearrangement joins TRBV19 to TRBJ1-3, with D possibly being TRBD1 (6 bases). With 1 base removed from V and 4 bases from J, the gap between germline ends came to 11 bases. This CDR3 has 15 residues. The germline gives CDR1 LNHDA, CDR2 SQIVND (reference sequence). CDR3 protein: CASSIAGQLGNTIYF. The CDR3 nucleotides are TGTGCCAGTAGTATAGCTGGACAGCTCGGAAACACCATATATTTT.

The rearrangement joins TRBV7-3 to TRBJ2-3; D remains ambiguous. V lost 2 bases, J lost 2 bases, and 5 bases lay in between. Germline V gene sequence: CDR1 SGHTA, CDR2 FQGTGA. The CDR3 extends over 13 amino acids. The CDR3, as DNA: TGTGCCAGCAGCTTAGGTGCCACAGATACGCAGTATTTT. This gives the protein CASSLGATDTQYF.

CDR3 DNA: TGCGCCAGCAGCCAAATTGAGTCCCACGAGCAGTACTTC. This sequence encodes CASSQIESHEQYF. The genes are TRBV4-3 and TRBJ2-7; D is undetermined. The ends were cut back, 2 bases at V and 5 bases at J, with 10 bases in the middle. The CDR3 is made up of 13 amino acids. Looked up from germline, CDR1 is LGHNA and CDR2 is YSLEER.

The V call is TRBV10-3, the J call TRBJ2-1; 7 bases map to TRBD2. Germline V CDR1 and CDR2: ENHRY, SYGVKD. CDR3 length: 16 amino acids. V gave up 0 bases and J gave up 7 bases; unmatched junction bases: 9. CDR3 in DNA: TGTGCCATCAGTGAGTCGTTACTAGCGATAGGGAATGAGCAGTTCTTC. It codes for CAISESLLAIGNEQFF.

The chain combines TRBV6-6 with TRBJ1-2; 8 nucleotides agree with TRBD1. The germline V gene encodes CDR1 MNHNY and CDR2 SVGAGI (reference sequence). The CDR3 sequence is 15 residues long. V lost 6 bases, J lost 12 bases, and 18 bases stayed unmatched. The CDR3 coding sequence is TGTGCCAGCAGAGCCCGGGGACAGGCCAGTTCGTTGAACACCTTC. It yields the protein CASRARGQASSLNTF.

The V and J genes are TRBV19 and TRBJ1-3; D remains unclear. CDR1 LNHDA and CDR2 SQIVND come from the germline V gene (reference sequence). Between the trimmed V and J ends, which lost 2 bases and 0 bases, there was a span of 11 bases. The CDR3 has 16 amino acids. The CDR3 spells CASSIKDRSSGNTIYF. For the CDR3, the DNA is TGTGCCAGTAGTATAAAGGACCGGAGCTCTGGAAACACCATATATTTT.

The count of this clone is one. The V call is TRBV27, the J call TRBJ2-7, with D tentatively TRBD1 (5 bases). The CDR3 is made up of 15 amino acids. Germline V gene sequence: CDR1 MNHEY, CDR2 SMNVEV (reference sequence). Trimming removed 2 bases from V and 0 bases from J, with 11 bases in between. CDR3 bases: TGTGCCAGCAGTTTAGGCGGCAGGGCCTCCTACGAGCAGTACTTC. Residues: CASSLGGRASYEQYF.

The chain uses TRBV7-2 and TRBJ2-5; 8 bases map to TRBD2. This CDR3 has 16 amino acids. Germline CDR1 is SGHTA and CDR2 is FQGNSA. V lost 3 bases to trimming and J lost 2 bases; unmatched junction nucleotides: 8. CDR3 DNA sequence: TGTGCCAGCAGCTTGGGCCTAGCGGGTGCTCAAGAGACCCAGTACTTC. Encoded protein: CASSLGLAGAQETQYF.

The chain is built from TRBV5-4 and TRBJ1-2, with 8 bases identical to TRBD1. With V trimmed by 0 bases and J by 5 bases, 6 bases remained unmatched. Germline V gene sequence: CDR1 SGHNT, CDR2 YYREEE (reference sequence). This CDR3 has 15 amino acids. Written as DNA, the CDR3 is TGTGCCAGCAGCTTGGTCTCGGACAGGGTATATGGCTACACCTTC. Amino acids: CASSLVSDRVYGYTF.

This chain joins TRBV19 and TRBJ1-4; 7 positions match TRBD1. The germline V gene encodes CDR1 LNHDA and CDR2 SQIVND (reference sequence). V gave up 5 bases and J gave up 5 bases; unmatched junction bases: 8. The CDR3 has 15 residues. The CDR3 sequence: CASSLRQGTNEKLFF. The CDR3 DNA sequence: TGTGCCAGTAGTTTAAGACAGGGTACCAATGAAAAACTGTTTTTT.

V and J are TRBV28 and TRBJ1-2; a possible D gene is TRBD1 (5 bases). V gave up 2 bases and J gave up 2 bases, with 12 bases separating them. CDR3 size: 15 residues. CDR1 is MDHEN, CDR2 SYDVKM, per germline. The CDR3 loop is CASSLGTIGNYGYTF. As DNA, the CDR3 is TGTGCCAGCAGTTTAGGGACCATTGGAAACTATGGCTACACCTTC.

The genes are TRBV7-2 and TRBJ2-7; D is unclear. Deletions cut 1 base from V and 0 bases from J, with 10 bases between. The CDR3 has 15 residues. The germline V gene encodes CDR1 SGHTA and CDR2 FQGNSA. CDR3 sequence (DNA): TGTGCCAGCAGCTTAGGAGGCGCCAGCTCCTACGAGCAGTACTTC. It translates to CASSLGGASSYEQYF.

The V call is TRBV7-3, the J call TRBJ1-2, with D possibly being TRBD1 (5 bases). Germline CDR1 reads SGHTA; CDR2 reads FQGTGA. CDR3 length: 15 residues. V lost 5 bases to trimming and J lost 3 bases, with 16 bases between them. The CDR3 is CASSENGGVDYGYTF. CDR3 sequence (DNA): TGTGCCAGCAGCGAAAACGGGGGGGTTGACTATGGCTACACCTTC.

The V and J genes are TRBV4-3 and TRBJ2-1, with TRBD2 matching 8 bases. Germline V CDR1 and CDR2: LGHNA, YSLEER. The ends lost 3 bases at V and 7 bases at J; junction bases unmatched: 8. The CDR3 length is 15 residues. The CDR3 nucleotides are TGCGCCAGCAGCCACTCTTTAGCGGGGCTTAATGAGCAGTTCTTC. This sequence encodes CASSHSLAGLNEQFF.